This T cell receptor beta chain was sequenced during a study of Tregs in tolerant kidney transplant recipients. Recipients received nonmyeloablative bone marrow transplants from related graft donors, with transient mixed chimerism. With respect to this clone: The read ends 3 residues before the CDR3 terminus; that terminus is restored from the germline J gene.

The CDR3 has 16 amino acids. Germline assignment: CDR1 SGHTA and CDR2 FQGNSA. The J segment lost 7 bases and the V segment lost 0 bases, leaving 8 bases of the junction unmatched. TCRdb's table, derived via immunoSEQ multiplex PCR, lists solely in-frame clones and lacks some. The sample spans about 6,300 clones; the ten largest clones claim 5.5% to 7.5%. This receptor was identified in a human patient who received a combined kidney and bone marrow transplant. Some T cells may trace back to the graft donor. This specimen was CD4+ T cells from blood (PBMCs), taken 6 months after the transplant. This chain links TRBV7-2 with TRBJ2-3; 9 bases map to TRBD2. CDR3: CASSLAWDSGSNTQYF. The sequenced part of the CDR3 DNA is TGTGCCAGCAGCTTAGCGTGGGATAGCGGGAGTAATACG.